This entry features one TCR beta chain sequence. Its antigen is unknown. Per-base quality was not reported, and no clone a single base away is much larger than it. The immunoSEQ Assay, a bias-controlled multiplex PCR, was used to amplify TCRbeta CDR3 regions from genomic DNA. On the authors' methods: Nucleated cell counts per sample were estimated from amplification of reference gene primers within the assay. To quantify the absolute abundance of each unique TCRbeta CDR3 rearrangement, sequence reads were collapsed and filtered. For each sample, productive Simpson clonality was calculated as the square root of Simpson's diversity index over productive rearrangements. TCRdb provides this immuneACCESS table in a form limited to in-frame rearrangements. Some clones are lacking; in checked studies, under half of them reflect an unresolved V gene, and why the rest are absent is not known. The V and J calls and clone size come from that table; D and trimming were worked out from the DNA. For this sample the table gives fewer than 350,000 clones, of which roughly 86% were detected only once. 0.75% to 1% of the sample belongs to the ten largest clones.

This entry comes from a study of blood T cell repertoires in COVID-19 (dated by TCRdb to 2019 to 2021). Turning to the overall study: Samples covering the acute and convalescent phases of COVID-19 were provided by collaborators in the United States, Italy and Spain. The material from the prospective study consisted of cDNA or gDNA derived from T cells, B-cell-depleted T cells, or PBMCs. Subjects who had been exposed to COVID-19, were actively infected with it, or had recovered from it provided the deeply sampled blood TCRbeta repertoires that made up the dataset. The repertoires were released in a freely available public database meant as a resource for research on the immune response to SARS-CoV-2. Samples came from the ongoing ImmuneRACE study (first 160 participants) plus 1,254 subjects from 6 global collaborators. Sample metadata almost always included a de-identified subject ID, COVID-19 status, age in years and sex. HLA class I and class II types, where available, came from metadata supplied by the sample provider rather than from assay-based typing. General findings and caveats noted by the study authors: Clinical and demographic metadata were provided uncurated, with the amount varying by source and participant.

Enrolling through a virtual design, the prospective study's participants ranged in age from roughly 18 to 100 years and lived across roughly 23 United States geographic areas. In the prospective study, participants were assigned to cohorts based on the clinical history participants reported in a screening survey and a study questionnaire. ImmuneRACE Cohort 3 recovered participants were defined by two consecutive negative NP/OP PCR tests, healthcare professional clearance, or symptom resolution. Mobile phlebotomists in the prospective study collected whole blood, serum and a nasopharyngeal or oropharyngeal swab from every participant. Additional blood draws and questionnaires over an approximately two-month period could optionally be provided by prospective study participants. Before DNA extraction, blood samples from the prospective study were shipped at room temperature or frozen. V sheds 7 bases and J sheds 3 bases, leaving 7 bases between their ends. From cysteine to phenylalanine, the CDR3 is 11 amino acids long. Of all the DNA, just the CDR3 is kept, 33 bases in frame from base 1. The germline V gene sets CDR1 to MDHEN and CDR2 to SYDVKM.

Sequenced input: PBMCs or T cells enriched from blood (not recorded which). The rearrangement joined TRBV28 to TRBJ2-7; the best D guess is TRBD2, with 5 bases matching. The sequence was obtained from a woman aged 25 to 39 who had recovered from COVID-19. For the CDR3, the sequence is CASTGLYEQYF. The nucleotides read TGTGCCAGCACTGGACTCTACGAGCAGTACTTC.